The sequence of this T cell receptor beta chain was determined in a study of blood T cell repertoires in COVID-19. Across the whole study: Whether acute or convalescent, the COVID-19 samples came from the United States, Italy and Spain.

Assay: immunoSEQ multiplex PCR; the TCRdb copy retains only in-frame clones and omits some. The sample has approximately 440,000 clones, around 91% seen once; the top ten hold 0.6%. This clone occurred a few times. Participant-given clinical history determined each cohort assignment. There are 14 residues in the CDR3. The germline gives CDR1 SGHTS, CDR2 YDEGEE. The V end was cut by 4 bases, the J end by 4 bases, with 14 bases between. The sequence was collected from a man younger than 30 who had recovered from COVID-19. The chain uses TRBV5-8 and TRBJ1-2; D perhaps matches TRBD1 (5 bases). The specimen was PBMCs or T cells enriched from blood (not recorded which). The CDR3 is CASSVPGFGYGYTF. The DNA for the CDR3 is TGTGCCAGCAGCGTACCAGGGTTTGGCTATGGCTACACCTTC. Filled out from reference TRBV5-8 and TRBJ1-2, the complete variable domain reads EAGVTQSPTHLIKTRGQQATLRCSPISGHTSVYWYQQALGLGLQFLLWYDEGEERNRGNFPPRFSGRQFPNYSSELNVNALELEDSALYLCASSVPGFGYGYTFGSGTRLTVV.